This T cell receptor (beta chain) was identified during a study of blood T cell repertoires in COVID-19. Generated by immunoSEQ multiplex PCR, the TCRdb table keeps only in-frame clones and is missing some. This sample has around 87,000 clones, with 70% to 80% found just once. Germline values: CDR1 WNHNN, CDR2 SYGVQD (reference sequence). The CDR3 runs to 14 residues. V gave up 6 bases and J gave up 1 base; unmatched junction bases: 5. The TCR was taken from a human donor in a cohort sampled during active COVID-19. This sequence joins TRBV10-1 and TRBJ1-1; TRBD1 matches at 7 bases. The specimen sequenced was peripheral blood. This CDR3 reads CASSSGTENTEAFF. CDR3 DNA: TGCGCCAGCAGCTCCGGGACAGAGAACACTGAAGCTTTCTTT.